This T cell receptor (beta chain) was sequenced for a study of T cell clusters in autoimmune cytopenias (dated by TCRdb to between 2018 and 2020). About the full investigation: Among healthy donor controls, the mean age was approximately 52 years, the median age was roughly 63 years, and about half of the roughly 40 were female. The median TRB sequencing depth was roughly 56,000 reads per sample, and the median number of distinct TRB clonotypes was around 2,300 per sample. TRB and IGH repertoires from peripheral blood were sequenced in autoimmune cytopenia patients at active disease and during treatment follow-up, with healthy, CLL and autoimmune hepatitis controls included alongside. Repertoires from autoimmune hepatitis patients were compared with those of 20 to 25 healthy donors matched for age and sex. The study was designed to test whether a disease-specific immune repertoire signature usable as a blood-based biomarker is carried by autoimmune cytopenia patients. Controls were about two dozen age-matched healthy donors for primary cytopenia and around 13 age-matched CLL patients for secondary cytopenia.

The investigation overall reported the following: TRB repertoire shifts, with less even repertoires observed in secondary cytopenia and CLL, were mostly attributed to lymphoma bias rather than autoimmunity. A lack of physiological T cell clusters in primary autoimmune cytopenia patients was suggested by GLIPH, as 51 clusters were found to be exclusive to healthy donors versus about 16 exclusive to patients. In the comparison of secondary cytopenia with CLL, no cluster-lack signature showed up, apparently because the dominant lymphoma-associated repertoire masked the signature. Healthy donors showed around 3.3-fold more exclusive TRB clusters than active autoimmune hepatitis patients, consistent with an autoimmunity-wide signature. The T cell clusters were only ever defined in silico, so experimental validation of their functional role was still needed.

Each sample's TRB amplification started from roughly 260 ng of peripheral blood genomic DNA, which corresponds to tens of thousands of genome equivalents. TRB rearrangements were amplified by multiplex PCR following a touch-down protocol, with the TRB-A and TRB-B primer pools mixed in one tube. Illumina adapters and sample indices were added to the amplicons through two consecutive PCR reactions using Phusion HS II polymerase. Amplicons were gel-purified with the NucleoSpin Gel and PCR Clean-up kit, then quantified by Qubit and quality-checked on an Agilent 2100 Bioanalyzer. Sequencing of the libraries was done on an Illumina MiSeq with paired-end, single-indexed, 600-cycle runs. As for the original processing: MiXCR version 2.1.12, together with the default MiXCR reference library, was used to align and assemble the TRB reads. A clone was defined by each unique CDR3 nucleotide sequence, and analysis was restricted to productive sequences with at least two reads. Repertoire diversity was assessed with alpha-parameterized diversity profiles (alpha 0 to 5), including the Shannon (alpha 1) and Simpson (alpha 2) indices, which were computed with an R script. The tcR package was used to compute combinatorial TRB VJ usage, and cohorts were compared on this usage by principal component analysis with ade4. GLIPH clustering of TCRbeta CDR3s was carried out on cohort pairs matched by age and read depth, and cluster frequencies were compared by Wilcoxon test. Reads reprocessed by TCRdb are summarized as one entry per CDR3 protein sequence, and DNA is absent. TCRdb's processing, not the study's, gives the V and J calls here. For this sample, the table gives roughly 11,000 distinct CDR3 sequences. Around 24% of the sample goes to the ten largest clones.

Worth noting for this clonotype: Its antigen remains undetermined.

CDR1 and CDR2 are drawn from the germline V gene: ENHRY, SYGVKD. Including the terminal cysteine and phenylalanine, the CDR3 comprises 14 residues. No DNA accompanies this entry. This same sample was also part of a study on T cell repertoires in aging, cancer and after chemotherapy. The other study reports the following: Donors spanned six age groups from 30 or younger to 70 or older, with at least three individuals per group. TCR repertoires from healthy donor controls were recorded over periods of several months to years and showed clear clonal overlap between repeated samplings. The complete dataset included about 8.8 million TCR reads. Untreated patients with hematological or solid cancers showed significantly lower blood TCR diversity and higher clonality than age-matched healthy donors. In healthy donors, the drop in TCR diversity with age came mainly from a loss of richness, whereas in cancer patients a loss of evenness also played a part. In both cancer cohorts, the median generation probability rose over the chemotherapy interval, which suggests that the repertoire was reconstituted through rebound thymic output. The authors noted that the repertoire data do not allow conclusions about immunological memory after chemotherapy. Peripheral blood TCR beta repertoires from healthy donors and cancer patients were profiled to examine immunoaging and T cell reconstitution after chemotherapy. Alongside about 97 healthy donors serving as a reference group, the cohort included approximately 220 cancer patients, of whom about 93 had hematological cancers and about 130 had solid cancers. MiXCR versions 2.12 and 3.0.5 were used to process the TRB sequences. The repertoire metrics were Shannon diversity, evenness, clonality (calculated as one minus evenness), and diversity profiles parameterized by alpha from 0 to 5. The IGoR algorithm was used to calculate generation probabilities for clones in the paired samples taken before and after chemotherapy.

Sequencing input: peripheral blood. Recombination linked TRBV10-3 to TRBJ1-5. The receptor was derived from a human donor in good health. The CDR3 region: CAISEERVSQPQHF.